The 13 T cell receptor beta chains below were found in one sample sequenced in a study of blood T cell repertoires in COVID-19. Measured with immunoSEQ multiplex PCR; TCRdb has only the in-frame clones, and not every one. The sample has about 300,000 clones, 80% to 95% seen once. Sequenced material: PBMCs or T cells enriched from blood (not recorded which). These receptor sequences come from a woman aged 30 to 39 who had recovered from COVID-19.

The V call is TRBV10-3, the J call TRBJ2-2; the match to TRBD2 covers 9 bases. Germline CDR1 ENHRY, CDR2 SYGVKD. Trimming at V came to 0 bases and at J to 4 bases, leaving 3 bases not matched to a gene. CDR3 length: 16 amino acids. CDR3 loop: CAISESAGGTTGELFF. In nucleotides, the CDR3 is TGTGCCATCAGTGAGTCGGCGGGAGGGACCACCGGGGAGCTGTTTTTT.

In this sample, this clone turned up once. The chain links TRBV5-4 to TRBJ2-5; 8 nucleotides agree with TRBD1. The germline CDR1 and CDR2 sequences are SGHNT and YYREEE (reference sequence). Germline trimming cut 4 bases from V and 4 bases from J; bases unmatched to any gene: 3. This CDR3 spans 13 amino acids. The DNA of the CDR3 is TGTGCCAGCAGCGAGGGACAGGCAGAGACCCAGTACTTC. Translated, it gives CASSEGQAETQYF. The full variable domain, with the rest looked up from reference TRBV5-4 and TRBJ2-5, is ETGVTQSPTHLIKTRGQQVTLRCSSQSGHNTVSWYQQALGQGPQFIFQYYREEENGRGNFPPRFSGLQFPNYSSELNVNALELDDSALYLCASSEGQAETQYFGPGTRLLVL.

This clone has just a few counts. The gene calls are TRBV7-9 and TRBJ1-1; 7 bases are shared with TRBD1. The CDR3 runs to 14 residues. Germline loops: CDR1 SEHNR, CDR2 FQNEAQ (reference sequence). V was pared by 5 bases and J by 2 bases, with 5 bases of the junction left unmatched. Here the CDR3 DNA reads TGTGCCAGCAGCCGTAGACAGGGAAACACTGAAGCTTTCTTT. This codes for CASSRRQGNTEAFF.

This chain links TRBV7-9 with TRBJ2-3, with 9 bases that match TRBD2. CDR3 size: 13 residues. With 5 bases clipped from V and 8 bases from J, the junction kept 5 bases outside the gene matches. Germline CDR1 SEHNR, CDR2 FQNEAQ (reference sequence). The CDR3 reads CASSLQTSGTQYF. The CDR3 DNA is TGTGCCAGCAGCCTGCAGACTAGCGGTACGCAGTATTTT.

The V call is TRBV7-2, the J call TRBJ2-7, with 7 bases fitting TRBD1. Germline CDR1 is SGHTA and CDR2 is FQGNSA. V lost 5 bases and J lost 3; bases outside the gene matches: 16. This CDR3 has 17 amino acids. DNA for the CDR3: TGTGCCAGCAGCCCAGGGGGAAGCCTCGGCTTTGTCTACGAGCAGTACTTC. This codes for CASSPGGSLGFVYEQYF.

This clone has a single count. The chain has TRBV16 and TRBJ1-1, with unresolved D. The germline V gene encodes CDR1 KGHSY and CDR2 FQNENV. The ends were cut back, 0 bases at V and 0 bases at J, with 11 bases in the middle. CDR3 length: 16 amino acids. The CDR3 reads CASSQSPQMMNTEAFF. CDR3 in DNA: TGTGCCAGCAGCCAATCGCCCCAGATGATGAACACTGAAGCTTTCTTT.

This clone was observed a single time. The V and J genes are TRBV7-8 and TRBJ1-5; 7 bases align to TRBD1. In germline, CDR1 is SGHVS, CDR2 FQNEAQ. There are 14 residues in the CDR3. Trimming at V came to 6 bases and at J to 2 bases, leaving 4 bases not matched to a gene. The CDR3 coding sequence is TGTGCCAGCAGAAAAGGGACAGGCAATCAGCCCCAGCATTTT. Translating it yields CASRKGTGNQPQHF.

J is TRBJ1-1 and V is TRBV7-2, with D possibly TRBD1 on 5 matching bases. CDR1 is SGHTA and CDR2 is FQGNSA in the germline V gene. This CDR3 is built from 14 residues. Trimming took off 1 base at V and 4 bases at J, with 10 bases between the two ends. Written as DNA, the CDR3 is TGTGCCAGCAGCTTAGTAGGGGTACGCACTGAAGCTTTCTTT. Translating gives CASSLVGVRTEAFF.

The rearrangement joins TRBV19 to TRBJ1-4, with D uncertain. The CDR3 length is 15 residues. Germline-derived CDR1 and CDR2 are LNHDA and SQIVND (reference sequence). Trimming took off 2 bases at V and 3 bases at J, with 10 bases between the two ends. CDR3 bases: TGTGCCAGTAGTATATGGGAGACCTCTAATGAAAAACTGTTTTTT. Translated: CASSIWETSNEKLFF.

This chain links TRBV24-1 with TRBJ2-7; 9 nucleotides align to TRBD1. The J segment lost 5 bases and the V segment lost 4 bases, leaving 5 bases of the junction unmatched. Germline V gene sequence: CDR1 KGHDR, CDR2 SFDVKD. The CDR3 is 14 amino acids. CDR3 sequence (DNA): TGTGCCACCAGTGACACAGGGGGCAGGGACGAGCAGTACTTC. It encodes CATSDTGGRDEQYF.

The chain is built from TRBV15 and TRBJ1-3; D is possibly TRBD1 (6 bases). Germline V gene sequence: CDR1 LNHNV, CDR2 YYDKDF (reference sequence). The CDR3 has 13 amino acids. Deletions cut 9 bases from V and 2 bases from J, with 11 bases between. The CDR3 loop reads CATQQGAGNTIYF. The CDR3 region has the DNA TGTGCCACTCAACAGGGCGCTGGAAACACCATATATTTT.

The chain links TRBV30 to TRBJ2-1, with D maybe TRBD1 (6 bases). The V gene lost 2 bases and the J gene lost 7 bases, with 15 bases spanning the gap. The CDR3 spans 14 residues. Germline V gene sequence: CDR1 GTSNPN, CDR2 SVGIG (reference sequence). CDR3 DNA: TGTGCCTGGAGTCAACAGGGTAATAGGAATGAGCAGTTCTTC. Its translation is CAWSQQGNRNEQFF.

J is TRBJ2-1 and V is TRBV28, with TRBD2 matching 7 bases. Looked up from germline, CDR1 is MDHEN and CDR2 is SYDVKM. This CDR3 has 15 residues. The trim removed 4 bases at V and 2 bases at J, leaving 5 bases unmatched. CDR3 residues: CASSSSSGAYNEQFF. The CDR3 DNA reads as TGTGCCAGCAGTTCCTCTAGCGGCGCCTACAATGAGCAGTTCTTC.